The TCR beta chain described here comes from a study of blood T cell repertoires in COVID-19. For the study at large: The origin of the acute and convalescent COVID-19 samples was the United States, Italy and Spain.

CDR3 length equals 16 residues. The V gene lost 0 bases and the J gene lost 3 bases, with 11 bases spanning the gap. Germline V gene lookup returns CDR1 MNHEY and CDR2 SMNVEV (reference sequence). Sequencing was performed with immunoSEQ multiplex PCR; in TCRdb, only in-frame clones are kept and a portion is missing. The table shows tens of thousands of clones, with approximately 85% occurring only once. The sample holds one count of this clone. The clonotype comes from a woman at least 80 years old with COVID-19, enrolled during active disease. The sample consisted of peripheral blood. The chain combines TRBV27 with TRBJ2-2, with TRBD2 as a possible D gene (6 bases). The DNA of the CDR3 is TGTGCCAGCAGTTTATCCCCCCGACTAGACACCGGGGAGCTGTTTTTT. It encodes CASSLSPRLDTGELFF.